This T cell receptor beta chain emerged from a study of identical twins. TCRdb used MiXCR to reprocess the 5' RACE reads, holding one entry per CDR3 protein. The sample has some 690,000 distinct CDR3 sequences, about 20% seen once; the top ten hold approximately 4.5%. Germline V lookup: CDR1 GTSNPN, CDR2 SVGIG (reference sequence). CDR3 length equals 16 residues. Trimming removed 3 bases at V and 5 bases at J, with 22 bases between. As to this clonotype: Its specificity is not known.

Study conclusions and caveats: Beta clonotypes that were abundant in cord blood contained fewer insertions, a pattern absent from memory repertoires.

The same specimen was also included in a second study, on T cells expressing NK-cell markers. In that study: There were seven HCMV-seropositive donors and one seronegative donor among the eight sequenced. Of CD8+ T cells, about 1.0-8% belonged to dominant NKG2C+ clonotypes in several donors. Specificity for HCMV among expanded NKG2C+ T cell clones was not established.

The chain combines TRBV30 with TRBJ2-5; D is ambiguous. The sequencing input was PBMCs. The clonotype comes from a woman between 18 and 29 years old in good health. CDR3 nucleotides: TGTGCCTGGAGATTCCCGGGCTGGGGTCCCACGGAGACCCAGTACTTC. This gives the protein CAWRFPGWGPTETQYF.